What follows describes a single T cell receptor (beta chain). This entry is derived from a study of blood T cell repertoires in COVID-19. Looking at the study overall: The origin of the acute and convalescent COVID-19 samples was the United States, Italy and Spain.

With 4 bases removed from V and 3 bases from J, the gap between germline ends came to 10 bases. The length of the CDR3 is 14 residues. CDR1 and CDR2 from the germline V gene are MNHEY and SMNVEV (reference sequence). Original processing notes: Nucleated cell number was recorded as an estimate derived from reference gene primer amplification. The method was immunoSEQ multiplex PCR; TCRdb's version includes in-frame clones alone and lacks a portion of them. From that table come the V and J calls and clone size; the DNA was used to work out D and trimming. The sample records 68,000 or so clones, 80% to 90% being singletons.

The gene calls are TRBV27 and TRBJ1-5; D gene ambiguous. What was sequenced was peripheral blood. The TCR originated in a man in his fifties or sixties with acute or convalescent COVID-19. CDR3 in DNA: TGTGCCAGCAGTTCGAGAGCGATCAATCAGCCCCAGCATTTT. Its protein product is CASSSRAINQPQHF.